The table lists the clone carrying this TCR beta chain with a few counts. No antigen is known for it. TCRdb redid the calling of the 5' RACE reads with MiXCR, one entry per CDR3 protein. The table has more than 400,000 distinct CDR3 sequences, over 12% seen once; the top ten hold about 0.47%. The data stem from a study of identical twins. Study-level points and caveats: Fewer insertions marked abundant cord blood beta clonotypes; young adult naive trended weakly, memory not at all.

The length of the CDR3 is 15 residues. V dropped 1 base and J dropped 0 bases, with 7 bases sitting between them. CDR1 and CDR2 from the germline V gene are LGHDT and YNNKEL (reference sequence). These records were also assigned to another study, of yellow fever vaccine responses in identical twins.

This chain uses TRBV3-1 with TRBJ1-3; D unclear. Sequencing was done on a sample of CD4+ T cells sorted from blood. This TCR came from a woman younger than 35 in good health. CDR3 sequence reads: CASSQVGSSGNTIYF. As DNA, the CDR3 is TGTGCCAGCAGCCAAGTGGGGAGCTCTGGAAACACCATATATTTT.